The present entry profiles one T cell receptor beta chain with its context. Its antigen is not identified. This record belongs to a study of T cell responses to AZD1222 COVID-19 vaccine. There are 16 residues in the CDR3. From germline, CDR1 is MNHEY and CDR2 SMNVEV (reference sequence). Trimming at V came to 4 bases and at J to 0 bases, leaving 5 bases not matched to a gene. TCRdb's copy holds only in-frame clones and misses some; the assay was immunoSEQ multiplex PCR. The repertoire holds 100,000 or so clones, with 87% as singletons. Whole-study results and caveats: Baseline antibody screening turned up just six seropositive AZD1222 recipients.

This receptor was obtained from an adult in good health. The chain has TRBV27 and TRBJ1-5; 8 nucleotides align to TRBD1. The sample here was peripheral blood, taken on day 0 of AZD1222 vaccination. CDR3 nucleotide sequence: TGTGCCAGCAGTTCCCGACAGGGGTATAGCAATCAGCCCCAGCATTTT. It codes for CASSSRQGYSNQPQHF.